Shown below are 21 T cell receptor beta chains from a single sample sequenced in a study of blood T cell repertoires in COVID-19. Measured with immunoSEQ multiplex PCR; TCRdb has only the in-frame clones, and not every one. The sample yields 250,000 to 300,000 clones, nearly 90% seen once. Sequencing input: peripheral blood. The receptor set was obtained from a woman aged 60 to 75 with COVID-19, enrolled during active disease.

J is TRBJ1-3 and V is TRBV5-1; D is unresolved. Trimming stripped 6 bases from V and 4 bases from J, with 11 bases between. This CDR3 has 13 amino acids. CDR1 and CDR2 (germline): SGHRS, YFSETQ. The CDR3 DNA is TGCGCCAGCACCGTTGGCTCAGGAAACACCATATATTTT. Its protein product is CASTVGSGNTIYF.

V usage is TRBV5-1 and J usage is TRBJ1-4; D ambiguous. The length of the CDR3 is 15 residues. Per the germline V gene, CDR1 is SGHRS and CDR2 is YFSETQ. The V end was cut by 4 bases, the J end by 1 base, with 11 bases between. The CDR3 nucleotides are TGCGCCAGCAGCCAGCAGCCGGGAACTAATGAAAAACTGTTTTTT. It codes for CASSQQPGTNEKLFF.

The rearrangement uses TRBV20-1 and TRBJ1-2, with 12 bases matching TRBD1. CDR3 size: 14 residues. The germline gives CDR1 DFQATT, CDR2 SNEGSKA (reference sequence). Germline trimming cut 3 bases from V and 7 bases from J; bases unmatched to any gene: 6. This chain's CDR3 is CSASRDRGPSGYTF. In DNA form, the CDR3 reads TGCAGTGCTAGTAGGGACAGGGGGCCGAGTGGCTACACCTTC.

This chain uses TRBV5-1 with TRBJ1-5; TRBD1 matches 8 bases. The junction had 5 bases not matched to a gene; V was cut back by 0 bases and J by 9 bases. This CDR3 contains 14 residues. Germline CDR1 reads SGHRS; CDR2 reads YFSETQ. CDR3 bases: TGCGCCAGCAGCTTGGCAGGGGGCGCCGGGCCCCAGCATTTT. Protein sequence: CASSLAGGAGPQHF.

This clone was detected only once. The chain recombines TRBV6-2 or TRBV6-3 with TRBJ2-1; TRBD1 matches at 9 bases. Germline V gene lookup returns CDR1 MNHEY and CDR2 SVGEGT. This CDR3 is built from 15 residues. With V trimmed by 5 bases and J by 5 bases, 7 bases remained unmatched. For the CDR3, the DNA is TGTGCCAGCAGTCAGCCCCGGACAGGGGACAATGAGCAGTTCTTC. Its translation is CASSQPRTGDNEQFF.

The J gene is TRBJ2-5, the V gene TRBV29-1; no definite D call. The CDR3 sequence is 12 residues long. Per the germline V gene, CDR1 is SQVTM and CDR2 is ANQGSEA. Trimming cost V 8 bases and J 1 base, with 11 bases left between them. The CDR3 here is CSLSTFQETQYF. CDR3 DNA sequence: TGCAGCCTGAGTACTTTCCAAGAGACCCAGTACTTC.

The V and J genes are TRBV30 and TRBJ1-5, with 9 bases lining up with TRBD1. The CDR3 spans 13 residues. The V gene's germline CDR1 is GTSNPN and CDR2 SVGIG (reference sequence). V shed 3 bases and J 6 bases; nucleotides not matched to a gene: 3. The CDR3 loop is CAWSKQGAQPQHF. As DNA, the CDR3 is TGTGCCTGGAGCAAACAGGGGGCTCAGCCCCAGCATTTT.

The chain joins TRBV6-5 to TRBJ1-4; 10 bases are a match to TRBD1. CDR1 is MNHEY, CDR2 SVGAGI, per germline. V trimming: 6 bases; J trimming: 9 bases; junction bases outside the gene matches: 7. This CDR3 contains 14 residues. Here the CDR3 DNA reads TGTGCCAGCAGGAAGGGACAGGGGAGGCAAAAACTGTTTTTT. Protein: CASRKGQGRQKLFF.

The chain is built from TRBV2 and TRBJ2-7; 9 nucleotides align to TRBD1. The CDR3 sequence is 15 residues long. The ends lost 2 bases at V and 2 bases at J; junction bases unmatched: 4. The germline V gene has CDR1 SNHLY and CDR2 FYNNEI. The CDR3 loop is CASSEFGQGPYEQYF. Written as DNA, the CDR3 is TGTGCCAGCAGTGAATTTGGACAGGGGCCCTACGAGCAGTACTTC.

V is TRBV5-4 and J is TRBJ1-2; the match to TRBD1 covers 8 bases. V lost 4 bases to trimming and J lost 2 bases; unmatched junction nucleotides: 13. Per germline, CDR1 SGHNT and CDR2 YYREEE (reference sequence). The CDR3 is made up of 17 amino acids. In nucleotides, the CDR3 is TGTGCCAGCAGCCTGCTACCCCGACAGGGGAGGAACTATGGCTACACCTTC. The encoded protein is CASSLLPRQGRNYGYTF.

The V and J genes are TRBV19 and TRBJ1-1, with 7 bases aligning to TRBD1. J gave up 9 bases and V 0 bases, and 10 bases lay outside the gene matches. Germline assignment: CDR1 LNHDA and CDR2 SQIVND (reference sequence). The CDR3 sequence is 15 residues long. The DNA of the CDR3 is TGTGCCAGTAGTATAGAGGGACAGCCCCTAGTTAAAGCTTTCTTT. Its translation: CASSIEGQPLVKAFF.

The chain joins TRBV6-5 to TRBJ1-2; the match to TRBD1 covers 9 bases. V lost 5 bases and J lost 6; bases outside the gene matches: 10. The germline V gene encodes CDR1 MNHEY and CDR2 SVGAGI. There are 15 residues in the CDR3. CDR3 protein: CASSRTQDRGHGYTF. The CDR3 bases are TGTGCCAGCAGTCGGACCCAGGACAGGGGCCATGGCTACACCTTC.

The chain links TRBV14 to TRBJ1-2; TRBD1 matches at 7 bases. V lost 4 bases and J lost 3; bases outside the gene matches: 8. This CDR3 is 15 amino acids long. CDR1 and CDR2 (germline): SGHDN, FVKESK. The CDR3 loop is CASSPYRTGHYGYTF. Written as DNA, the CDR3 is TGTGCCAGCAGCCCATATAGGACAGGCCACTATGGCTACACCTTC.

This rearrangement joins TRBV11-2 to TRBJ1-2; D gene unclear. Trimming cost V 4 bases and J 7 bases, with 10 bases left between them. CDR1 is SGHAT and CDR2 is FQNNGV in the germline V gene. There are 12 residues in the CDR3. The CDR3 here is CASSSSEGGYTF. The CDR3 DNA reads as TGTGCCAGCAGCTCTAGCGAGGGTGGCTACACCTTC. The full variable domain, completed using reference TRBV11-2 and TRBJ1-2, is EAGVAQSPRYKIIEKRQSVAFWCNPISGHATLYWYQQILGQGPKLLIQFQNNGVVDDSQLPKDRFSAERLKGVDSTLKIQPAKLEDSAVYLCASSSSEGGYTFGSGTRLTVV.

The chain has TRBV5-6 and TRBJ1-5, with D possibly being TRBD1 (6 bases). CDR1 is SGHDT and CDR2 is YYEEEE in the germline V gene. V lost 4 bases, J lost 3 bases, and 8 bases lay in between. The CDR3 is 13 amino acids. CDR3 in amino acids: CASSRTANQPQHF. The CDR3 nucleotides read TGTGCCAGCAGCAGGACAGCCAATCAGCCCCAGCATTTT.

The genes are TRBV5-1 and TRBJ2-6; D is possibly TRBD2 (6 bases). This CDR3 is built from 17 residues. With 2 bases removed from V and 2 bases from J, the gap between germline ends came to 14 bases. Looked up from germline, CDR1 is SGHRS and CDR2 is YFSETQ. The CDR3 protein is CASSFVLGGTGANVLTF. The CDR3 DNA reads as TGCGCCAGCAGCTTCGTGCTTGGGGGGACTGGGGCCAACGTCCTGACTTTC.

The chain links TRBV7-2 to TRBJ2-7; TRBD1 is a possible D gene (5 bases). Per germline, CDR1 SGHTA and CDR2 FQGNSA. V was shortened by 2 bases and J by 6 bases, with 14 bases between the two germline ends. The CDR3 sequence is 14 residues long. The CDR3: CASSLSQGQGEQYF. As DNA, the CDR3 is TGTGCCAGCAGCTTATCCCAGGGTCAGGGCGAGCAGTACTTC.

The CDR3 loop reads CASSATGQGYTF. The CDR3 DNA follows: TGTGCCAGCAGTGCGACAGGGCAGGGCTACACCTTC. The V and J genes are TRBV2 and TRBJ1-2; 7 bases are shared with TRBD1. V lost 4 bases to trimming and J lost 8 bases; unmatched junction nucleotides: 4. The CDR3 is 12 amino acids. The V gene's germline CDR1 is SNHLY and CDR2 FYNNEI. Full variable domain (rest looked up from reference TRBV2 and TRBJ1-2): EPEVTQTPSHQVTQMGQEVILRCVPISNHLYFYWYRQILGQKVEFLVSFYNNEISEKSEIFDDQFSVERPDGSNFTLKIRSTKLEDSAMYFCASSATGQGYTFGSGTRLTVV.

The sample holds one count of this clone. The V gene is TRBV19, the J gene TRBJ1-6; maybe TRBD1 (6 bases). This CDR3 has 14 amino acids. Germline values: CDR1 LNHDA, CDR2 SQIVND (reference sequence). V shed 1 base and J shed 6 bases, with 7 bases lying between them. The DNA for the CDR3 is TGTGCCAGTAGTATAGGACAGGTTAATTCACCCCTCCACTTT. Translating it yields CASSIGQVNSPLHF.

The chain couples TRBV2 to TRBJ2-7; 8 positions match TRBD1. The trim removed 7 bases at V and 4 bases at J, leaving 9 bases unmatched. Germline V gene sequence: CDR1 SNHLY, CDR2 FYNNEI. CDR3 length: 14 residues. CDR3 protein: CASKLRDRLYEQYF. In DNA form, the CDR3 reads TGTGCCAGCAAACTTCGGGACAGGTTGTACGAGCAGTACTTC. Full variable domain (remainder filled in from reference TRBV2 and TRBJ2-7): EPEVTQTPSHQVTQMGQEVILRCVPISNHLYFYWYRQILGQKVEFLVSFYNNEISEKSEIFDDQFSVERPDGSNFTLKIRSTKLEDSAMYFCASKLRDRLYEQYFGPGTRLTVT.

This clone was seen a handful of times. The chain uses TRBV5-1 and TRBJ1-2, with a weak D call TRBD1 (5 bases). Germline V gene sequence: CDR1 SGHRS, CDR2 YFSETQ. V lost 0 bases, J lost 3 bases, and 12 bases lay in between. CDR3 size: 15 residues. CDR3 amino acids: CASSLEGASHYGYTF. CDR3 sequence (DNA): TGCGCCAGCAGCTTGGAAGGGGCCAGCCACTATGGCTACACCTTC. Variable domain in full (rest from reference TRBV5-1 and TRBJ1-2): KAGVTQTPRYLIKTRGQQVTLSCSPISGHRSVSWYQQTPGQGLQFLFEYFSETQRNKGNFPGRFSGRQFSNSRSEMNVSTLELGDSALYLCASSLEGASHYGYTFGSGTRLTVV.